This T cell receptor (beta chain) was profiled in a study of blood T cell repertoires in COVID-19. About the study: The samples span acute and convalescent COVID-19 from the United States, Italy and Spain. PBMCs, B-cell-depleted T cells, or T cells provided the cDNA or gDNA that made up the material.

The repertoire was sequenced with immunoSEQ multiplex PCR; TCRdb's copy has only in-frame clones and lacks some. This table has approximately 75,000 clones, approximately 82% appearing once. This clone was counted a few times. The CDR3 runs 15 residues. Sequenced sample: peripheral blood. This receptor was taken from a woman aged 50 to 60 with acute or convalescent COVID-19. This chain uses TRBV7-5 with TRBJ1-5; no DNA check was done on the table's D call, TRBD1. TRBV7-5 is reported as a pseudogene. The CDR3 sequence: CVRSLAVGLNQPQHF. DNA for the CDR3: TGTGTCAGAAGCTTAGCGGTGGGCCTCAATCAGCCCCAGCATTTT.